At least ten counts were recorded for the clone carrying this TCR beta chain. The antigen is unknown. Trimming left V 5 bases short and J 2 bases short, with 10 bases between. This CDR3 spans 13 amino acids. Germline-derived CDR1 and CDR2 are MNHEY and SVGEGT. MiXCR, run by TCRdb on the 5' RACE reads, gives a single entry per CDR3 protein. The sample lists about 29,000 distinct CDR3 sequences, around 7.4% occurring once. This sample is part of a study of spatial heterogeneity in lung cancer. Study-wide results and limits: Tumoral mutation counts were tracked by counts of expanded intratumoral alpha and beta TCRs. Alpha chain coverage of tumor T cells was estimated at about 7%, and beta chain coverage at 12% to 15%.

Specified time point: sample taken at primary tumor resection. Samples were donated by 72 untreated early-stage non-small cell lung cancer patients. No cells were sorted before sequencing. The whole RNA sequenced was extracted from tumor, nontumor lung or frozen PBMC. This receptor was taken from a male donor with early-stage non-small cell lung cancer. Here the sequenced sample was lung tumor tissue, taken at surgery. V gene TRBV6-2 or TRBV6-3 combines with J gene TRBJ2-7; D call uncertain. The CDR3 sequence is CASSPSTPYEQYF. The CDR3, as DNA: TGTGCCAGCAGTCCTAGTACCCCCTACGAGCAGTACTTC.